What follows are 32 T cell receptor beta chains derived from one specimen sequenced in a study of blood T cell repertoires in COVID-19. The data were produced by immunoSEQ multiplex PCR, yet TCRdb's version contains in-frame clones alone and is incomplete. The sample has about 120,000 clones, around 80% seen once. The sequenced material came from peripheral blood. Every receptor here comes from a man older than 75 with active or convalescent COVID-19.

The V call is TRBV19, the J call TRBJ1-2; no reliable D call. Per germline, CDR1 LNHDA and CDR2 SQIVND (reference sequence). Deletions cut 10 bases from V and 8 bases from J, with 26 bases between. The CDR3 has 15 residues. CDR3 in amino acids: CAISSRYGQSGGYTF. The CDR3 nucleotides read TGTGCCATTTCTAGTCGGTACGGCCAAAGCGGAGGCTACACCTTC.

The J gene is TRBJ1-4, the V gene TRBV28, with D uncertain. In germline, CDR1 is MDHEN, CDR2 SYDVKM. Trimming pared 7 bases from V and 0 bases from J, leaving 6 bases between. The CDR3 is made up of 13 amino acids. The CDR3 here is CASISATNEKLFF. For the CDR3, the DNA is TGTGCCAGCATATCAGCAACTAATGAAAAACTGTTTTTT. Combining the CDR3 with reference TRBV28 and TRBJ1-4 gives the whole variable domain DVKVTQSSRYLVKRTGEKVFLECVQDMDHENMFWYRQDPGLGLRLIYFSYDVKMKEKGDIPEGYSVSREKKERFSLILESASTNQTSMYLCASISATNEKLFFGSGTQLSVL.

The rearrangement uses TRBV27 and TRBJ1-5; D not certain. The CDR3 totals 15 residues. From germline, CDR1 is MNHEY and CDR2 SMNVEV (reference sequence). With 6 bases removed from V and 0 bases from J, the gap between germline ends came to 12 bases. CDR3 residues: CASRIEVSSNQPQHF. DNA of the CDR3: TGTGCCAGCAGGATAGAGGTGTCTAGCAATCAGCCCCAGCATTTT.

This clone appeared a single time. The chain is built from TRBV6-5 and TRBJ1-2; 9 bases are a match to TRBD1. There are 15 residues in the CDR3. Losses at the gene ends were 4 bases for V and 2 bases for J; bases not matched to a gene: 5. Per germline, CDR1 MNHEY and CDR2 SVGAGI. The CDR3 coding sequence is TGTGCCAGCAGTTTCTCAGGGACAGGGAACTATGGCTACACCTTC. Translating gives CASSFSGTGNYGYTF.

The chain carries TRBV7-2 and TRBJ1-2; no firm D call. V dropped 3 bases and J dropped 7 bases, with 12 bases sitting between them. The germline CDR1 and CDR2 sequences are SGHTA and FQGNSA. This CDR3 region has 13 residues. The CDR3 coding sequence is TGTGCCAGCAGCTTCCAGGCAGGATCTGGCTACACCTTC. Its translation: CASSFQAGSGYTF.

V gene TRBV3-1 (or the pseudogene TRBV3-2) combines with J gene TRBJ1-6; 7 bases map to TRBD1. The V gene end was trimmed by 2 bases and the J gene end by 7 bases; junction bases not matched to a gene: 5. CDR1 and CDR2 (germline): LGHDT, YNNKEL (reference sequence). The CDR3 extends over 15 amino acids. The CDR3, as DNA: TGTGCCAGCAGCCAATCGGACAGGCAAAATTCACCCCTCCACTTT. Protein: CASSQSDRQNSPLHF.

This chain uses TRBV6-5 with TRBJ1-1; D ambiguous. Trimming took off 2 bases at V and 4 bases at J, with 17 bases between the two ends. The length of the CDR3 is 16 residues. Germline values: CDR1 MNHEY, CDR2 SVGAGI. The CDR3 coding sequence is TGTGCCAGCAGTTACCCCCCGGGAAAACGGGGCACTGAAGCTTTCTTT. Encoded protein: CASSYPPGKRGTEAFF.

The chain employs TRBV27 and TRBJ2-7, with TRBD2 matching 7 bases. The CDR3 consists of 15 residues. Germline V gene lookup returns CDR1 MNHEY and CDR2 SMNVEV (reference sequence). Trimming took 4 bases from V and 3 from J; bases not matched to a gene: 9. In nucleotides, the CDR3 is TGTGCCAGCAGTTCCGACTTTTCTAGCGGCTACGAGCAGTACTTC. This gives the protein CASSSDFSSGYEQYF.

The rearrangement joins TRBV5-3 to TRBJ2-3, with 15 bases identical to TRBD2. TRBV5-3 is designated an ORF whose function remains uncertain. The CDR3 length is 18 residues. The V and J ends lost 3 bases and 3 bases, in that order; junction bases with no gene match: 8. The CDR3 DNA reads TGTGCCAGAAGCTCTGGACTAGCGGGGGGGCGTAGTACAGATACGCAGTATTTT. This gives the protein CARSSGLAGGRSTDTQYF.

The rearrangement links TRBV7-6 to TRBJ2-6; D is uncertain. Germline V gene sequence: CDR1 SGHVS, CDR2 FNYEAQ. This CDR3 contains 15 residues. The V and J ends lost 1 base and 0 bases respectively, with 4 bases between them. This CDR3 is CASSLVGSGANVLTF. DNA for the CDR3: TGTGCCAGCAGCTTAGTCGGCTCTGGGGCCAACGTCCTGACTTTC.

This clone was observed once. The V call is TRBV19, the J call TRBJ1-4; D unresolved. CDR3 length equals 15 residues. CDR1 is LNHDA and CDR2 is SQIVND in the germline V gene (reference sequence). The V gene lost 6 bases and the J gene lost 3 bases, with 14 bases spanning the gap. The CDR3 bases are TGTGCCAGTAGAAGCGGAGTGTCGGCTAATGAAAAACTGTTTTTT. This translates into CASRSGVSANEKLFF.

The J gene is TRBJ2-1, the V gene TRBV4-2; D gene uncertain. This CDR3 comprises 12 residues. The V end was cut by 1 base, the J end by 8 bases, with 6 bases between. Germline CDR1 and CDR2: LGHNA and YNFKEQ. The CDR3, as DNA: TGTGCCAGCAGCCAAGTCTCTGATGAGCAGTTCTTC. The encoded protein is CASSQVSDEQFF.

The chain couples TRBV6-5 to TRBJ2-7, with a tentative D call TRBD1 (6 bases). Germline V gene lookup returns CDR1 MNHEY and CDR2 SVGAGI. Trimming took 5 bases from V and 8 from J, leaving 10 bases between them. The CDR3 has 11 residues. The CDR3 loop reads CASSIGTQQYF. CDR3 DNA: TGTGCCAGCAGTATCGGGACACAGCAGTACTTC.

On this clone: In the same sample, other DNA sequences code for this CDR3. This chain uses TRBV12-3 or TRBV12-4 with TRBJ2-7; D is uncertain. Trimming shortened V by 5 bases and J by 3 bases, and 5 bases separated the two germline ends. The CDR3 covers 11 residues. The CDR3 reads CASSQNYEQYF. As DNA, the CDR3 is TGTGCCAGCAGTCAGAACTACGAGCAGTACTTC.

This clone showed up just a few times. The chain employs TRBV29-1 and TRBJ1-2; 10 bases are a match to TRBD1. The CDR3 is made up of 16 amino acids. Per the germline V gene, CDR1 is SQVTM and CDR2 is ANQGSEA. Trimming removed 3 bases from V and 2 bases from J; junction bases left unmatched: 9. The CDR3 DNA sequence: TGCAGCGTTGATACGGACAGGGGGAGCGTAAACTATGGCTACACCTTC. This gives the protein CSVDTDRGSVNYGYTF.

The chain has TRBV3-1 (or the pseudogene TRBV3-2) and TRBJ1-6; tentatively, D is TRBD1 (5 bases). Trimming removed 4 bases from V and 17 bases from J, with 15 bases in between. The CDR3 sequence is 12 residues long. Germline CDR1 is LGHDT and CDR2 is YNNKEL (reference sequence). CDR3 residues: CASSPTGGPVHF. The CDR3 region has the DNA TGTGCCAGCAGCCCCACGGGGGGACCAGTCCACTTT.

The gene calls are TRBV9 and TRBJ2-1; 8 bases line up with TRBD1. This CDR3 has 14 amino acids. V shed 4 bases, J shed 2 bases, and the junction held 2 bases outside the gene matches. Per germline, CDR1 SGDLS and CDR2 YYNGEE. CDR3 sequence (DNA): TGTGCCAGCAGCCCGGGACAGGCCTACAATGAGCAGTTCTTC. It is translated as CASSPGQAYNEQFF.

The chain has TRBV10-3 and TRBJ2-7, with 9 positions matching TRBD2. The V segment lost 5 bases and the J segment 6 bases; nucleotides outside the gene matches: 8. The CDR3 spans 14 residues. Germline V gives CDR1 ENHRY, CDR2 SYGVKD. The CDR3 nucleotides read TGTGCCATCAGTTCTTTAGCGGGGGCGGGCGAGCAGTACTTC. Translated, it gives CAISSLAGAGEQYF.

The CDR3 loop reads CAISEEGRLSEAFF. The CDR3 bases are TGTGCCATCAGTGAAGAGGGGAGGCTAAGTGAAGCTTTCTTT. The chain recombines TRBV10-3 with TRBJ1-1; tentatively, D is TRBD1 (5 bases). The V gene lost 3 bases and the J gene lost 7 bases, with 15 bases spanning the gap. Germline CDR1 reads ENHRY; CDR2 reads SYGVKD. This CDR3 has 14 amino acids.

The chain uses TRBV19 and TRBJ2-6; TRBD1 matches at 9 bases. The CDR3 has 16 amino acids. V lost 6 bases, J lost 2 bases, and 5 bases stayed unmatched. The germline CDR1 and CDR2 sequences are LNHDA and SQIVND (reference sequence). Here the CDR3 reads CASRDRGVPGANVLTF. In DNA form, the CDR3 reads TGTGCCAGTAGAGACAGGGGGGTTCCTGGGGCCAACGTCCTGACTTTC.

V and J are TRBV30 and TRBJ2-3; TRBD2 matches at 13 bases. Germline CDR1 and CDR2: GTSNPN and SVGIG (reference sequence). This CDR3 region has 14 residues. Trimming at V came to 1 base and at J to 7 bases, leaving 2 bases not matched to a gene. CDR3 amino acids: CAWSELAGGHTQYF. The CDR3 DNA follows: TGTGCCTGGAGTGAACTAGCGGGGGGGCATACGCAGTATTTT.

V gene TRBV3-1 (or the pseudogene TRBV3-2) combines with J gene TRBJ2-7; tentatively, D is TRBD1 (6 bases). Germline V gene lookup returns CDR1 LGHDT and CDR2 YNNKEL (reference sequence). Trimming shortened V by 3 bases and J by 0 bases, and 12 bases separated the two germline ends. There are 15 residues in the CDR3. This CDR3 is CASSHGLDSSYEQYF. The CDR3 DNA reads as TGTGCCAGCAGCCATGGTTTGGACAGCTCCTACGAGCAGTACTTC.

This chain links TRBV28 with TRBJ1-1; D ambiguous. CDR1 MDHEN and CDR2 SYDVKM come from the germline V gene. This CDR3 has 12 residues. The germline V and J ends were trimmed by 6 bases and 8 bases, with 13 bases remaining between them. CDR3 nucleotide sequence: TGTGCCAGCAGCTCCCCGGGTTTCGAAGCTTTCTTT. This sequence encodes CASSSPGFEAFF.

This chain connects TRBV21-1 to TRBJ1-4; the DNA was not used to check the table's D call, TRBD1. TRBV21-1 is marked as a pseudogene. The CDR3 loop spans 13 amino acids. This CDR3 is CASRQGGREKLFF. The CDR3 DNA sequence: TGTGCCAGCAGACAGGGGGGCCGGGAAAAACTGTTTTTT.

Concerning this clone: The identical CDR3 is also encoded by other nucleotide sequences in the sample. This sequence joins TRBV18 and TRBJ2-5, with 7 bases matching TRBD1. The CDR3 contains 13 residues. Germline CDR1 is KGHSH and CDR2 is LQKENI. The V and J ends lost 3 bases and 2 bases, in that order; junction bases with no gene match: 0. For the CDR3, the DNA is TGTGCCAGCTCACCGGGACAGCAAGAGACCCAGTACTTC. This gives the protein CASSPGQQETQYF. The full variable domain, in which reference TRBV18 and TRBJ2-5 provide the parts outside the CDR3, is NAGVMQNPRHLVRRRGQEARLRCSPMKGHSHVYWYRQLPEEGLKFMVYLQKENIIDESGMPKERFSAEFPKEGPSILRIQQVVRGDSAAYFCASSPGQQETQYFGPGTRLLVL.

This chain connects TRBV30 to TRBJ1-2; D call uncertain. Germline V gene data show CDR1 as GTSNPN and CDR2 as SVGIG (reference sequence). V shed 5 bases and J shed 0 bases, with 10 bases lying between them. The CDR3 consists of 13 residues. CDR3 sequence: CAWGRATNYGYTF. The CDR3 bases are TGTGCCTGGGGGAGGGCTACTAACTATGGCTACACCTTC.

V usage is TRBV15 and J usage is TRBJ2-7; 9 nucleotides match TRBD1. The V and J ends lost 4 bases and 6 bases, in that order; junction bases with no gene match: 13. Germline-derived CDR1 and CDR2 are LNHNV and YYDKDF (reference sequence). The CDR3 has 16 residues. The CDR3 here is CATSKGQGKGRGEQYF. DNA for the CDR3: TGTGCCACCAGCAAGGGACAGGGCAAAGGAAGGGGCGAGCAGTACTTC. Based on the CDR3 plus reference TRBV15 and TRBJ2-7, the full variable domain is DAMVIQNPRYQVTQFGKPVTLSCSQTLNHNVMYWYQQKSSQAPKLLFHYYDKDFNNEADTPDNFQSRRPNTSFCFLDIRSPGLGDTAMYLCATSKGQGKGRGEQYFGPGTRLTVT.

This CDR3 is CASRATRYSGGELFF. CDR3 in DNA: TGTGCCAGCAGAGCGACGCGGTACTCGGGCGGGGAGCTGTTTTTT. This sequence joins TRBV2 and TRBJ2-2; the D is unclear. The V gene lost 6 bases and the J gene lost 7 bases, with 18 bases spanning the gap. This CDR3 is built from 15 residues. CDR1 is SNHLY, CDR2 FYNNEI, per germline.

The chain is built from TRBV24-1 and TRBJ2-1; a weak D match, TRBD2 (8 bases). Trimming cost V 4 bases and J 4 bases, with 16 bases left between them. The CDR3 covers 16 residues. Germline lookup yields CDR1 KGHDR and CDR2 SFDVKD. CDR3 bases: TGTGCCACCAGTGACGCCGGGAGGGGGCAGTACAATGAGCAGTTCTTC. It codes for CATSDAGRGQYNEQFF.

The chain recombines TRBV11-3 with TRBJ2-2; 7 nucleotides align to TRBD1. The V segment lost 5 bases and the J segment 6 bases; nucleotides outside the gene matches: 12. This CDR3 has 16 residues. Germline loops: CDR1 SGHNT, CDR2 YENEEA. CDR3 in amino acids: CASSVTGTDRSGELFF. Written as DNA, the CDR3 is TGTGCCAGCAGCGTAACCGGGACAGACAGGTCCGGGGAGCTGTTTTTT.

This chain's CDR3 is CASSQSAGELFF. CDR3 DNA sequence: TGTGCCAGCAGCCAGAGCGCCGGGGAGCTGTTTTTT. This chain uses TRBV11-3 with TRBJ2-2, with no clear D. Germline CDR1 and CDR2: SGHNT and YENEEA. The V and J ends lost 5 bases and 6 bases respectively, with 7 bases between them. The CDR3 has 12 residues.

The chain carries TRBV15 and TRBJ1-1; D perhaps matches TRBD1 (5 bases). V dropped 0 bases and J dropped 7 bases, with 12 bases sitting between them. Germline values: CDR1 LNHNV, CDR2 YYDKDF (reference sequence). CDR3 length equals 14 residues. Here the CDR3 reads CATSRDRWGDEAFF. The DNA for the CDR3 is TGTGCCACCAGCAGAGATCGATGGGGGGATGAAGCTTTCTTT.